The sequence of this T cell receptor (beta chain) was determined in a study of T cells in narcolepsy. Study at large: Donors had narcolepsy type 1 or type 2, or were healthy controls. Study-level findings and limits: Comparing one patient's CSF and blood CD4+ clonotypes highlighted HCRT- and TRIB2-specific autoreactive clonotypes. No autoreactive T cell clone sequences appeared in some memory CD4+ repertoires.

Regarding this clone: What it binds is unknown.

Produced via immunoSEQ multiplex PCR; TCRdb's table is partial and in-frame only. The data show some 23,000 clones, roughly 80% seen once. After removal of 5 bases from V and 8 bases from J, the junction contained 8 bases not matched to a gene. There are 14 residues in the CDR3. Germline V lookup: CDR1 SEHNR, CDR2 FQNEAQ (reference sequence). The source material was CD45RA- memory CD4+ T cells from PBMCs. The chain is built from TRBV7-9 and TRBJ2-1, with TRBD1 matching over 8 bases. This clonotype was sampled from a human donor with narcolepsy. The CDR3 loop is CASSLIDRGDEQFF. In DNA, the CDR3 is TGTGCCAGCAGCCTGATAGACAGGGGAGATGAGCAGTTCTTC.